This T cell receptor beta chain was found in a study of blood T cell repertoires in COVID-19. Original handling: Estimation of nucleated cell counts relied on the amplification of reference gene primers. Libraries were prepared by immunoSEQ multiplex PCR; TCRdb keeps only in-frame clonotypes and omits some of them. The V and J calls and clone size are taken from that table; D and trimming were inferred from the DNA. The table records approximately 270,000 clones, about 87% of them present only once. V was shortened by 2 bases and J by 2 bases, with 10 bases between the two germline ends. The CDR3 is 14 residues long. Germline CDR1 reads MNHEY; CDR2 reads SVGAGI. In assigning cohorts, the study relied on participant-reported clinical history.

The V and J genes are TRBV6-5 and TRBJ2-7, with D perhaps TRBD2 (6 bases). Sequences were obtained from PBMCs or T cells enriched from blood (not recorded which). The clonotype was recovered from a woman aged 30 to 39 with acute COVID-19. CDR3 region: CASSYGTGAYEQYF. Written as DNA, the CDR3 is TGTGCCAGCAGTTACGGGACGGGAGCCTACGAGCAGTACTTC.